This T cell receptor beta chain was documented in a study of tumor-infiltrating lymphocytes in oesophageal squamous cell carcinoma. A single record per CDR3 protein comes from TCRdb applying MiXCR to the PCR reads. The sample lists 19,000 or so distinct CDR3 sequences, under 40% occurring once. The sample holds a few counts of this clonotype. The CDR3 totals 16 residues. The germline V gene has CDR1 SGHTA and CDR2 FQGNSA. The sample taken for sequencing was blood. This receptor was obtained from a male donor with esophageal squamous cell carcinoma. The chain joins TRBV7-2 to TRBJ2-4; 7 bases line up with TRBD2. The better agreement between TRBJ2-5 and the DNA end casts doubt on the J call. The CDR3 here is CASSPGTTGGLETQYF. Here the CDR3 DNA reads TGTGCCAGCAGCCCTGGGACTACAGGAGGATTGGAGACCCAGTACTTC.